This T cell receptor (beta chain) was documented in a study of beta chain features in type 1 diabetes. The study, taken as a whole, reports: All four CD4+ subsets from Type 1 diabetes patients carried moderately but significantly shorter TCRB CDR3s. In type 1 diabetes patients, VDJ junctions had fewer insertions; deletions at these junctions were more frequent.

A single heparinised draw of about 120 mL on average was taken per donor. The length of the CDR3 is 15 residues. V was shortened by 4 bases and J by 4 bases, with 17 bases between the two germline ends. CDR1 is GTSNPN and CDR2 is SVGIG in the germline V gene (reference sequence). Every isolated RNA sample was fully reverse transcribed, so sequencing captured expressed TCRB transcripts. The table came from immunoSEQ multiplex PCR; TCRdb's copy has only in-frame clones and leaves some out. The sample has 20,000 to 25,000 clones, more than 65% seen once; the top ten hold 1.1%. Regarding this clone: What it binds is unknown.

The sample comprised stem cell memory CD4+ T cells from blood. This sequence joins TRBV30 and TRBJ1-5, with D perhaps TRBD1 (6 bases). The source is a woman aged 40-49 years with type 1 diabetes. The CDR3 nucleotides are TGTGCCTGGAATGAAGGGGGTCGCCCAAATCAGCCCCAGCATTTT. This gives the protein CAWNEGGRPNQPQHF.